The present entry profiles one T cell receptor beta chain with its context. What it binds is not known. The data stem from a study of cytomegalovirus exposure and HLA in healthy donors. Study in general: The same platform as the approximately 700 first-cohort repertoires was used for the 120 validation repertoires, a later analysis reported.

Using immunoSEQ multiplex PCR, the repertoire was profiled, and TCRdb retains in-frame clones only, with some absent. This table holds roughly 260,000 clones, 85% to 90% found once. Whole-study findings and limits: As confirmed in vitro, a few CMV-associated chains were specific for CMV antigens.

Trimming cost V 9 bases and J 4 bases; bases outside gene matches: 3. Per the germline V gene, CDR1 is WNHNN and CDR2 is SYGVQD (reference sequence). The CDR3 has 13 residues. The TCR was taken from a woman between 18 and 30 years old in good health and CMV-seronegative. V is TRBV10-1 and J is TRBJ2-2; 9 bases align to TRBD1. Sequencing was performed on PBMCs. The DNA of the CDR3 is TGCGCCAGTCAGACAGGGGGCACCGGGGAGCTGTTTTTT. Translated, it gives CASQTGGTGELFF.